The rows below give T cell receptor beta chains drawn from one sample of a study of radiation and T cells in renal cell carcinoma. TCRdb's table, derived via immunoSEQ multiplex PCR, lists solely in-frame clones and lacks some. Here the sample spans about 78,000 clones, about 89% being singletons. Sequencing was performed on blood, taken from a patient whose treatment included radiotherapy and nephrectomy. The receptors stem from a woman in her seventies with renal cell carcinoma. CDR3s include the opening cysteine and the closing phenylalanine or tryptophan. D genes are given only for firm matches. Size tells how often a clone was seen (once, few, many) or the class of an expanded clone, and some rows leave it out.

v_gene: TRBV6-6
abundance: .
j_gene: TRBJ1-6
len: 15
d_gene: TRBD1
CDR3nt: TGTGCCAGCAGTTTCCAGACAGGGGGCAATTCACCCCTCCACTTT
CDR3aa: CASSFQTGGNSPLHF

v_gene: TRBV30
abundance: .
j_gene: TRBJ2-1
len: 18
d_gene: TRBD1
CDR3nt: TGTGCCTGGAGTATACCCCTCCCGGGACAGGGGATCCACAATGAGCAGTTCTTC
CDR3aa: CAWSIPLPGQGIHNEQFF

v_gene: TRBV6-5
abundance: .
j_gene: TRBJ2-5
len: 13
d_gene: .
CDR3nt: TGTGCCAGCAGTTACTTCCAACAAGAGACCCAGTACTTC
CDR3aa: CASSYFQQETQYF

v_gene: TRBV4-2
abundance: .
j_gene: TRBJ2-6
len: 18
d_gene: TRBD1
CDR3nt: TGTGCCAGCAGCCAAGAAGACAGGGGTGGACCTGGGGCCAACGTCCTGACTTTC
CDR3aa: CASSQEDRGGPGANVLTF

v_gene: TRBV9
abundance: once
j_gene: TRBJ2-2
len: 13
d_gene: .
CDR3nt: TGTGCCAGCAGCGTCGTGGACGCCGGGGAGCTGTTTTTT
CDR3aa: CASSVVDAGELFF

v_gene: TRBV30
abundance: .
j_gene: TRBJ1-2
len: 14
d_gene: .
CDR3nt: TGTGCCTGGAGTCCGGGGGTCCTCAACTATGGCTACACCTTC
CDR3aa: CAWSPGVLNYGYTF

v_gene: TRBV11-3
abundance: .
j_gene: TRBJ1-1
len: 15
d_gene: .
CDR3nt: TGTGCCAGCAGCTTGGGGCCGTTTCCCCCCCCTGAAGCTTTCTTT
CDR3aa: CASSLGPFPPPEAFF

v_gene: TRBV11-1
abundance: .
j_gene: TRBJ2-7
len: 14
d_gene: .
CDR3nt: TGTGCCAGCAGCTTTGGGACTGCCTCCTACGAGCAGTACTTC
CDR3aa: CASSFGTASYEQYF

v_gene: TRBV7-8
abundance: .
j_gene: TRBJ2-3
len: 14
d_gene: TRBD2
CDR3nt: TGTGCCAGCAAGGGACTAGCGGGGGTAGATACGCAGTATTTT
CDR3aa: CASKGLAGVDTQYF

v_gene: TRBV7-3
abundance: few
j_gene: TRBJ2-2
len: 12
d_gene: .
CDR3nt: TGTGCCAGCAGCTTGAACACCGGGGAGCTGTTTTTT
CDR3aa: CASSLNTGELFF

v_gene: TRBV28
abundance: .
j_gene: TRBJ1-5
len: 15
d_gene: .
CDR3nt: TGTGCCAGCAGGGGGCGGTGGGTTGGCAATCAGCCCCAGCATTTT
CDR3aa: CASRGRWVGNQPQHF

v_gene: TRBV18
abundance: once
j_gene: TRBJ2-5
len: 16
d_gene: .
CDR3nt: TGTGCCAGCTCACCACCGATCGGCCAGAACCAAGAGACCCAGTACTTC
CDR3aa: CASSPPIGQNQETQYF

v_gene: TRBV28
abundance: .
j_gene: TRBJ1-5
len: 13
d_gene: .
CDR3nt: TGTGCCAGCAGTTTAAGCGGGAATCAGCCCCAGCATTTT
CDR3aa: CASSLSGNQPQHF

v_gene: TRBV6-1
abundance: .
j_gene: TRBJ2-7
len: 15
d_gene: .
CDR3nt: TGTGCCAGCAGCTTACCGGGACACCTTCCCTACGAGCAGTACTTC
CDR3aa: CASSLPGHLPYEQYF

v_gene: TRBV30
abundance: .
j_gene: TRBJ1-2
len: 13
d_gene: .
CDR3nt: TGTGCCTGGGCGCCGGGGGGTCGGAATGGCTACACCTTC
CDR3aa: CAWAPGGRNGYTF

v_gene: TRBV6-1
abundance: .
j_gene: TRBJ1-2
len: 12
d_gene: .
CDR3nt: TGTGCCAGCAGTGAGTCAGTGCTCGGCTACACCTTC
CDR3aa: CASSESVLGYTF

v_gene: TRBV7-9
abundance: .
j_gene: TRBJ2-7
len: 12
d_gene: .
CDR3nt: TGTGCCAGCAGCTTAGAGAGAACCGAGCAGTACTTC
CDR3aa: CASSLERTEQYF

v_gene: TRBV7-9
abundance: few
j_gene: TRBJ1-1
len: 16
d_gene: .
CDR3nt: TGTGCCAGCAGCTTATTAGTCGGGGCTGGGAACACTGAAGCTTTCTTT
CDR3aa: CASSLLVGAGNTEAFF

v_gene: TRBV13
abundance: .
j_gene: TRBJ2-7
len: 15
d_gene: .
CDR3nt: TGTGCCAGCAGCTTGGCCAGCTCCAGCTCCTACGAGCAGTACTTC
CDR3aa: CASSLASSSSYEQYF

v_gene: TRBV6-1
abundance: .
j_gene: TRBJ2-2
len: 15
d_gene: .
CDR3nt: TGTGCCAGCTCCTTGACGCAGGGCTTTCCGGGGGAGCTGTTTTTT
CDR3aa: CASSLTQGFPGELFF

v_gene: TRBV2
abundance: .
j_gene: TRBJ2-7
len: 13
d_gene: .
CDR3nt: TGTGCCAGCCGCCGGGACGGAAACTACGAGCAGTACTTC
CDR3aa: CASRRDGNYEQYF

v_gene: TRBV5-4
abundance: .
j_gene: TRBJ1-2
len: 14
d_gene: .
CDR3nt: TGTGCCAGCAGCAATACCCGGGGTAACTATGGCTACACCTTC
CDR3aa: CASSNTRGNYGYTF

v_gene: TRBV29-1
abundance: few
j_gene: TRBJ1-2
len: 14
d_gene: .
CDR3nt: TGCAGCGTTGGTCTTTCGGGAGCTAACTATGGCTACACCTTC
CDR3aa: CSVGLSGANYGYTF